This TCR beta chain came from a study of T cell responses to AZD1222 COVID-19 vaccine. Study conclusions and caveats: Dominant at 160-218 and 743-854, vaccine-associated CD4 TCRs also spanned spike. The number of AZD1222 recipients seropositive at baseline was only five to seven.

Some clones are missing from TCRdb's copy, which holds only in-frame ones; the method was immunoSEQ multiplex PCR. The sample comprises approximately 110,000 clones, around 89% of which are singletons, and 4.2% rests with the top ten. Trimming stripped 4 bases from V and 6 bases from J, with 12 bases between. This CDR3 is built from 12 residues. Germline V gene sequence: CDR1 SQVTM, CDR2 ANQGSEA. With regard to this clone: The antigen is not known.

The input for sequencing was peripheral blood, taken on day 0 of AZD1222 vaccination. This TCR derives from an adult in good health. The chain combines TRBV29-1 with TRBJ1-1; D is perhaps TRBD1 (5 bases). The CDR3 bases are TGCAGCGTTGGAAGGGGCGTCGCTGAAGCTTTCTTT. Residues: CSVGRGVAEAFF.